The 31 T cell receptor beta chains below all came from one sample that was sequenced in a study of neurological immune-mediated disorders. A single record per CDR3 protein comes from TCRdb applying MiXCR to the 5' RACE reads. Of about 65,000 distinct CDR3 sequences listed, approximately 3.7% were seen once; the top ten hold approximately 2.7%. Material: PBMCs. The receptors were gathered from a man between 50 and 59 years old with multiple sclerosis.

There are a few counts of this clonotype. The gene calls are TRBV4-2 and TRBJ2-5; the D is unclear. This CDR3 comprises 14 residues. CDR1 is LGHNA, CDR2 YNFKEQ, per germline. Trimming cost V 1 base and J 2 bases, with 8 bases left between them. The CDR3 loop reads CASSQVQKQETQYF. Here the CDR3 DNA reads TGTGCCAGCAGCCAAGTGCAGAAACAAGAGACCCAGTACTTC.

This clonotype was seen at least ten times. The germline gene is not matched at one end of the junction; a read error may be the cause. The rearrangement uses TRBV5-1 and TRBJ2-1; weak D call: TRBD1 (6 bases). The CDR3 has 15 residues. Germline V gene lookup returns CDR1 SGHRS and CDR2 YFSETQ. The CDR3 loop reads CASSLVQGAHNQQFF. DNA of the CDR3: TGCGCCAGCAGCTTGGTACAGGGCGCTCACAATCAGCAGTTCTTC.

This clonotype was seen a handful of times. The chain uses TRBV6-6 and TRBJ1-6; D gene unclear. With 7 bases removed from V and 12 bases from J, the gap between germline ends came to 13 bases. Germline V lookup: CDR1 MNHNY, CDR2 SVGAGI (reference sequence). This CDR3 is 12 amino acids long. The CDR3 nucleotides are TGTGCCAGCACCCAAAAGTCGGGACCCCTCCACTTT. Its protein product is CASTQKSGPLHF.

This clonotype was observed many times. The chain couples TRBV6-6 to TRBJ1-1; perhaps TRBD1 as D (6 bases). The V gene's germline CDR1 is MNHNY and CDR2 SVGAGI (reference sequence). Trimming took 5 bases from V and 5 from J, leaving 12 bases between them. The CDR3 is 13 residues long. The CDR3 sequence is CASSTNRVTEAFF. The CDR3 DNA reads as TGTGCCAGCAGTACAAACAGGGTTACTGAAGCTTTCTTT.

This clonotype was counted many times. The gene calls are TRBV10-3 and TRBJ2-3; D ambiguous. The V and J ends lost 4 bases and 6 bases respectively, with 14 bases between them. This CDR3 is 14 amino acids long. Germline V gene lookup returns CDR1 ENHRY and CDR2 SYGVKD. The CDR3 nucleotides are TGTGCCATCAGTGGGGCAGTGAAACCGGATACGCAGTATTTT. This gives the protein CAISGAVKPDTQYF.

This clonotype was counted at least ten times. The chain links TRBV5-1 to TRBJ2-7; D not certain. The CDR3 has 15 residues. The V end was cut by 4 bases, the J end by 0 bases, with 14 bases between. Germline CDR1 is SGHRS and CDR2 is YFSETQ. CDR3 sequence: CASSPRVGYSYEQYF. The CDR3 coding sequence is TGCGCCAGCAGCCCCCGGGTCGGGTACTCCTACGAGCAGTACTTC.

This clonotype has a count of ten or more. The chain couples TRBV21-1 to TRBJ2-5; TRBD1 was called by the table and not checked on the DNA. TRBV21-1 is designated a pseudogene. The CDR3 loop spans 14 amino acids. The DNA of the CDR3 is TGTGCCAGCAGATTCCCGGGGACCCAAGAGACCCAGTACTTC. It yields the protein CASRFPGTQETQYF.

This clonotype has ten or more counts. The gene calls are TRBV15 and TRBJ1-4; D is uncertain. CDR1 is LNHNV, CDR2 YYDKDF, per germline (reference sequence). V was trimmed by 0 bases and J by 0 bases, leaving 8 bases between them. This CDR3 is 16 amino acids long. The CDR3 DNA follows: TGTGCCACCAGCAGAGATCCACGGTCAACTAATGAAAAACTGTTTTTT. Residues: CATSRDPRSTNEKLFF.

This clonotype was counted at least ten times. The rearrangement joins TRBV7-9 to TRBJ2-7, with 12 bases that match TRBD2. This CDR3 has 15 amino acids. Germline values: CDR1 SEHNR, CDR2 FQNEAQ (reference sequence). The junction had 5 bases not matched to a gene; V was cut back by 6 bases and J by 2 bases. CDR3: CASSSGLAGPYEQYF. The CDR3, as DNA: TGTGCCAGCAGTTCCGGACTAGCGGGGCCCTACGAGCAGTACTTC.

This clonotype was observed at least ten times. This chain links TRBV6-2 or TRBV6-3 with TRBJ1-1, with D unresolved. CDR1 is MNHEY, CDR2 SVGEGT, per germline. Between the trimmed V and J ends, which lost 6 bases and 5 bases, there was a span of 19 bases. The CDR3 loop spans 15 amino acids. The CDR3: CASRRSGELGTEAFF. CDR3 in DNA: TGTGCCAGCAGGCGAAGCGGCGAATTGGGGACTGAAGCTTTCTTT.

At least ten counts were recorded for this clonotype. J is TRBJ2-3 and V is TRBV4-2, with TRBD2 identical over 13 bases. The CDR3 spans 18 residues. Germline CDR1 LGHNA, CDR2 YNFKEQ. The junction had 11 bases not matched to a gene; V was cut back by 3 bases and J by 5 bases. The chain's CDR3 is CASSQLTSGGAQRDTQYF. In DNA, the CDR3 is TGTGCCAGCAGCCAGCTAACTAGCGGGGGGGCTCAAAGAGATACGCAGTATTTT.

This clonotype has at least ten counts. CDR3 nucleotides: TGTGCCAGCAGCACGGGACTAGCGGGGGCGGGGGCCAAAAACATTCAGTACTTC. This gives the protein CASSTGLAGAGAKNIQYF. This chain joins TRBV7-6 and TRBJ2-4; 14 bases agree with TRBD2. V gave up 5 bases and J gave up 1 base; unmatched junction bases: 7. CDR1 is SGHVS, CDR2 FNYEAQ, per germline. The CDR3 loop spans 18 amino acids.

This clonotype was picked up many times. The rearrangement joins TRBV5-6 to TRBJ2-3; TRBD2 might be the D (6 bases). Germline CDR1 and CDR2: SGHDT and YYEEEE. Trimming cost V 1 base and J 3 bases, with 6 bases left between them. The CDR3 runs 13 residues. CDR3: CASSLRGTDTQYF. CDR3 sequence (DNA): TGTGCCAGCAGCTTGCGGGGGACAGATACGCAGTATTTT.

Ten or more counts support this clonotype. This chain uses TRBV5-1 with TRBJ1-1; 8 nucleotides line up with TRBD1. The junction had 3 bases not matched to a gene; V was cut back by 0 bases and J by 5 bases. The V gene's germline CDR1 is SGHRS and CDR2 YFSETQ. This CDR3 comprises 14 residues. CDR3: CASSLGTGGTEAFF. The CDR3 DNA sequence: TGCGCCAGCAGCTTGGGAACAGGGGGTACTGAAGCTTTCTTT. The whole variable domain, remainder taken from reference TRBV5-1 and TRBJ1-1, is KAGVTQTPRYLIKTRGQQVTLSCSPISGHRSVSWYQQTPGQGLQFLFEYFSETQRNKGNFPGRFSGRQFSNSRSEMNVSTLELGDSALYLCASSLGTGGTEAFFGQGTRLTVV.

This clonotype was observed at least ten times. The J gene is TRBJ2-2, the V gene TRBV28; possibly TRBD2 for D (5 bases). CDR3 length: 15 amino acids. Germline V gene lookup returns CDR1 MDHEN and CDR2 SYDVKM. V was cut by 5 bases and J by 0 bases, with 10 bases left in between. CDR3 residues: CASSPAAANTGELFF. As DNA, the CDR3 is TGTGCCAGCAGTCCGGCAGCGGCGAACACCGGGGAGCTGTTTTTT.

The sample holds many counts of this clonotype. The chain uses TRBV5-1 and TRBJ1-1; D might be TRBD1 (6 bases). V dropped 4 bases and J dropped 1 base, with 17 bases sitting between them. The CDR3 loop spans 16 amino acids. Looked up from germline, CDR1 is SGHRS and CDR2 is YFSETQ. CDR3 sequence (DNA): TGCGCCAGCAGCGATGTCAGGGGCAGTCCGAACACTGAAGCTTTCTTT. Protein sequence: CASSDVRGSPNTEAFF.

Only a few counts were recorded for this clonotype. This chain joins TRBV7-9 and TRBJ2-3; perhaps TRBD1 as D (6 bases). The CDR3 has 17 amino acids. V lost 2 bases and J 0 bases, leaving 15 bases between the germline ends. From germline, CDR1 is SEHNR and CDR2 FQNEAQ (reference sequence). CDR3 DNA: TGTGCCAGCAGCTTATTCTTGAGGACAGAGAGCACAGATACGCAGTATTTT. This sequence encodes CASSLFLRTESTDTQYF.

This clonotype was counted many times. The rearrangement uses TRBV5-6 and TRBJ2-4; D gene ambiguous. CDR1 is SGHDT and CDR2 is YYEEEE in the germline V gene. V was pared by 1 base and J by 2 bases, with 7 bases between. The CDR3 consists of 14 residues. The CDR3 sequence is CASSLQYTKNIQYF. The CDR3 DNA sequence: TGTGCCAGCAGCTTGCAGTATACCAAAAACATTCAGTACTTC.

This clonotype was recorded many times. The V gene is TRBV16, the J gene TRBJ1-2; 12 bases are a match to TRBD1. CDR1 and CDR2 from the germline V gene are KGHSY and FQNENV. J was trimmed by 8 bases and V by 4 bases; bases with no gene match: 14. This CDR3 spans 17 amino acids. The CDR3 sequence is CASSPPGTGGSAWGYTF. Here the CDR3 DNA reads TGTGCCAGCAGCCCCCCAGGGACAGGGGGCTCTGCTTGGGGCTACACCTTC.

This clonotype has at least ten counts. The chain recombines TRBV7-2 with TRBJ2-7; D possibly corresponds to TRBD2 (6 bases). This CDR3 has 12 amino acids. V was pared by 5 bases and J by 6 bases, with 11 bases between. The germline V gene has CDR1 SGHTA and CDR2 FQGNSA. CDR3 protein: CASSNGGSEQYF. DNA for the CDR3: TGTGCCAGCAGCAACGGAGGGAGCGAGCAGTACTTC.

This clonotype was found many times. The chain has TRBV27 and TRBJ2-6, with a tentative D call TRBD1 (5 bases). The CDR3 runs to 15 residues. V lost 3 bases to trimming and J lost 1 base, with 7 bases between them. Germline assignment: CDR1 MNHEY and CDR2 SMNVEV (reference sequence). The CDR3 spells CASSLGPSGANVLTF. The CDR3 bases are TGTGCCAGCAGTTTGGGGCCATCTGGGGCCAACGTCCTGACTTTC.

This clonotype was picked up one time. V usage is TRBV4-3 and J usage is TRBJ1-4, with 7 bases that match TRBD1. Germline V gene lookup returns CDR1 LGHNA and CDR2 YSLEER. The length of the CDR3 is 16 residues. V was pared by 5 bases and J by 5 bases, with 11 bases of the junction left unmatched. This CDR3 reads CASSVSIAGGNEKLFF. CDR3 DNA: TGCGCCAGCAGCGTGTCAATCGCAGGGGGGAATGAAAAACTGTTTTTT.

This clonotype was seen repeatedly, ten times or more. This sequence joins TRBV5-1 and TRBJ2-1; D gene ambiguous. Looked up from germline, CDR1 is SGHRS and CDR2 is YFSETQ. The CDR3 extends over 14 amino acids. V lost 0 bases to trimming and J lost 3 bases, with 7 bases between them. The CDR3 DNA sequence: TGCGCCAGCAGCTTGGCTCAGAACTACAATGAGCAGTTCTTC. Protein sequence: CASSLAQNYNEQFF.

The sample holds many counts of this clonotype. The rearrangement links TRBV20-1 to TRBJ2-1; 8 bases are shared with TRBD2. The junction had 3 bases not matched to a gene; V was cut back by 3 bases and J by 8 bases. Germline loops: CDR1 DFQATT, CDR2 SNEGSKA (reference sequence). The length of the CDR3 is 12 residues. The CDR3 loop is CSASGGAHEQFF. The CDR3 DNA follows: TGCAGTGCTAGCGGGGGGGCCCATGAGCAGTTCTTC.

This clonotype was detected many times. The V gene is TRBV10-3, the J gene TRBJ2-7; D possibly corresponds to TRBD2 (5 bases). In germline, CDR1 is ENHRY, CDR2 SYGVKD. The CDR3 has 14 amino acids. The V end lost 5 bases, the J end lost 4 bases, and 15 bases lay between the germline ends. The CDR3 DNA reads TGTGCCATCAGTCGGGATCGATCCTTATACGAGCAGTACGTC. Its translation is CAISRDRSLYEQYV.

This clonotype was recorded many times. This chain links TRBV7-9 with TRBJ2-7; the match to TRBD2 covers 9 bases. The ends lost 0 bases at V and 4 bases at J; junction bases unmatched: 4. Germline V gene lookup returns CDR1 SEHNR and CDR2 FQNEAQ (reference sequence). CDR3 size: 15 residues. The CDR3, as DNA: TGTGCCAGCAGCTTAGCTGCGGGGGGGCTATACGAGCAGTACGTC. Translation: CASSLAAGGLYEQYV.

This clonotype was seen at least ten times. The J gene is TRBJ2-5, the V gene TRBV5-1; possibly TRBD1 for D (6 bases). The germline gives CDR1 SGHRS, CDR2 YFSETQ. The CDR3 extends over 15 amino acids. The V end lost 0 bases, the J end lost 5 bases, and 14 bases lay between the germline ends. CDR3 nucleotides: TGCGCCAGCAGCTTGGCCGTAGGGGGTGTTGAGACCCAGTACTTC. Protein sequence: CASSLAVGGVETQYF.

In its sample, this clonotype was seen many times. The gene calls are TRBV12-3 or TRBV12-4 and TRBJ2-3; D not certain. The CDR3 covers 12 residues. V dropped 8 bases and J dropped 2 bases, with 8 bases sitting between them. As DNA, the CDR3 is TGTGCCAGCCGATCTCTCACAGATACGCAGTATTTT. Translation: CASRSLTDTQYF.

This clonotype was seen at least ten times. The chain uses TRBV27 and TRBJ2-1, with TRBD2 matching 14 bases. The CDR3 loop spans 18 amino acids. Germline V CDR1 and CDR2: MNHEY, SMNVEV (reference sequence). V was clipped by 9 bases and J by 6 bases; unmatched bases: 16. The CDR3, as DNA: TGTGCCAGGATGGATAGACTAGCGGGGGGGCGGGATTTCAATGAGCAGTTCTTC. Its translation: CARMDRLAGGRDFNEQFF.

This chain links TRBV19 with TRBJ2-2; D call uncertain. V lost 7 bases to trimming and J lost 1 base, with 7 bases between them. The CDR3 loop spans 13 amino acids. Germline CDR1 and CDR2: LNHDA and SQIVND (reference sequence). The CDR3 region is CASNRVNTGELFF. CDR3 in DNA: TGTGCCAGTAATCGGGTGAACACCGGGGAGCTGTTTTTT. The full variable domain, with the rest looked up from reference TRBV19 and TRBJ2-2, is DGGITQSPKYLFRKEGQNVTLSCEQNLNHDAMYWYRQDPGQGLRLIYYSQIVNDFQKGDIAEGYSVSREKKESFPLTVTSAQKNPTAFYLCASNRVNTGELFFGEGSRLTVL.

This clonotype was recorded at least ten times. J is TRBJ1-1 and V is TRBV9; tentative D call: TRBD1 (6 bases). Germline loops: CDR1 SGDLS, CDR2 YYNGEE. This CDR3 has 18 residues. Between the trimmed V and J ends, which lost 3 bases and 0 bases, there was a span of 21 bases. In nucleotides, the CDR3 is TGTGCCAGCAGCGGAAATCGGGGGGCGCGTGGTATGAACACTGAAGCTTTCTTT. This sequence encodes CASSGNRGARGMNTEAFF.